This T cell receptor beta chain derives from a study of T cell repertoires in cytomegalovirus infection (dated by TCRdb to 2018 to 2020). Background for the entire study: Donor HLA type was relevant to the analysis, because carriage of CMV infection together with the matching HLA type was indicated by public TCR beta signatures.

This clonotype has a count of ten or more. This receptor's antigen is unknown. No base quality values were provided; no much bigger clone lies one nucleotide off. The instrument was an Illumina HiSeq 1500. TCRdb reprocessing: public reads trimmed at Q25 with fastp, clones called with MiXCR, in-frame beta chains kept. Rows matching on CDR3 protein sequence are summarized as one entry with the most common DNA and genes. The sample records tens of thousands of distinct CDR3 sequences, over 3.5% of which are singletons. The top ten hold 22% of the sample. The germline V gene sets CDR1 to SGHTA and CDR2 to FQGNSA. Germline trimming amounts to 1 base on V and 5 bases on J, with 7 as the count of junction bases outside the gene matches. The CDR3, from cysteine to phenylalanine, totals 15 residues. Only CDR3 DNA remains: 45 bases, in frame from the first base. Study-level results and caveats: Cumulative frequency of public TCR beta family members discriminated carriers of CMV infection plus the relevant HLA type in this cohort and an independent approximately 370-donor cohort. In the ex vivo response, HLA-C-restricted CMV-specific TCR beta clonotypes were dominant, and in two of eight donors the single most frequent clonotype came from this HLA-C-restricted group.

The chain uses TRBV7-2 and TRBJ2-5; 7 nucleotides in the junction match TRBD1. The TCR sequence derives from a human donor in good health (CMV status not recorded). Some clones in this sample may be carry-over from other donors' samples. The sequencing input was PBMCs. For the CDR3, the sequence is CASSLDWGRGETQYF. In nucleotide form, the sequence is TGTGCCAGCAGCTTAGATTGGGGCAGGGGGGAGACCCAGTACTTC.